The next 20 T cell receptor beta chains were all read from a single sample in a study of T-cell memory formation after mild COVID-19. TCRdb re-derived calls from the 5' RACE reads in MiXCR, one entry per CDR3 protein. The table has 500,000 to 650,000 distinct CDR3 sequences, about 20% seen once; the top ten hold around 8.4%. Sample: PBMCs or a T cell subset sorted from them (not recorded which). The receptors were gathered from an adult woman who had mild COVID-19 (a few samples of this study predate the infection). Cell type and time point are not known.

This clonotype was seen more than once but under ten times. The gene calls are TRBV29-1 and TRBJ1-2; D gene unclear. The V gene lost 6 bases and the J gene lost 2 bases, with 25 bases spanning the gap. This CDR3 has 17 residues. Germline values: CDR1 SQVTM, CDR2 ANQGSEA. Here the CDR3 reads CSVVGSDPGPKNYGYTF. Here the CDR3 DNA reads TGCAGCGTCGTTGGTTCCGACCCAGGCCCCAAAAACTATGGCTACACCTTC.

The rearrangement links TRBV7-8 to TRBJ2-7, with 8 nucleotides matching TRBD2. The CDR3 runs to 14 residues. Per germline, CDR1 SGHVS and CDR2 FQNEAQ. V was clipped by 5 bases and J by 3 bases; unmatched bases: 6. CDR3 sequence: CASSGRTSSYEQYF. CDR3 nucleotides: TGTGCCAGCAGCGGGCGGACTAGCAGCTACGAGCAGTACTTC.

The sample holds many counts of this clonotype. The chain couples TRBV7-6 to TRBJ2-1; TRBD1 matches 7 bases. The CDR3 loop spans 14 amino acids. After removal of 4 bases from V and 5 bases from J, the junction contained 5 bases not matched to a gene. In germline, CDR1 is SGHVS, CDR2 FNYEAQ. CDR3 loop: CASSSRTGDNEQFF. CDR3 bases: TGTGCCAGCAGCTCTCGGACAGGAGACAATGAGCAGTTCTTC.

This clonotype turned up a few times. The chain carries TRBV7-2 and TRBJ2-7, with unresolved D. CDR3 length: 13 residues. Germline V CDR1 and CDR2: SGHTA, FQGNSA. V dropped 5 bases and J dropped 2 bases, with 10 bases sitting between them. CDR3 loop: CASSENGPYEQYF. In DNA form, the CDR3 reads TGTGCCAGCAGCGAGAACGGACCCTACGAGCAGTACTTC.

This chain connects TRBV10-3 to TRBJ1-6; D remains unclear. The CDR3 sequence is 14 residues long. Germline values: CDR1 ENHRY, CDR2 SYGVKD. With 2 bases removed from V and 7 bases from J, the gap between germline ends came to 9 bases. In DNA, the CDR3 is TGTGCCATCAGTGAGGGCACCTCCAATTCACCCCTCCACTTT. This sequence encodes CAISEGTSNSPLHF.

The chain links TRBV24-1 to TRBJ2-3; D possibly corresponds to TRBD1 (6 bases). V lost 5 bases, J lost 1 base, and 12 bases lay in between. CDR3 length: 15 residues. The germline V gene has CDR1 KGHDR and CDR2 SFDVKD. CDR3 amino acids: CATSGRTARTDTQYF. The CDR3 region has the DNA TGTGCCACCAGTGGGAGGACAGCACGCACAGATACGCAGTATTTT.

This clonotype was detected only a few times. V and J are TRBV12-3 or TRBV12-4 and TRBJ2-3, with D maybe TRBD2 (6 bases). V lost 7 bases and J lost 4, with 24 bases in between. This CDR3 spans 17 amino acids. The CDR3 sequence is CASKRGPGTPVSDTQYF. CDR3 in DNA: TGTGCCAGCAAAAGGGGACCCGGGACTCCGGTGTCAGATACGCAGTATTTT.

There are a few counts of this clonotype. The gene calls are TRBV9 and TRBJ2-3; D is possibly TRBD2 (6 bases). The CDR3 totals 14 residues. V dropped 3 bases and J dropped 5 bases, with 13 bases sitting between them. The germline V gene has CDR1 SGDLS and CDR2 YYNGEE. The CDR3 loop reads CASSAHSGVDTQYF. The CDR3 DNA reads TGTGCCAGCAGCGCCCATTCGGGGGTAGATACGCAGTATTTT.

This chain uses TRBV7-2 with TRBJ1-5; D gene unclear. The CDR3 has 15 amino acids. Germline V gives CDR1 SGHTA, CDR2 FQGNSA. V shed 2 bases and J shed 5 bases, with 13 bases lying between them. The CDR3 loop reads CASSLNPVFYQPQHF. In DNA form, the CDR3 reads TGTGCCAGCAGCTTAAATCCGGTTTTCTATCAGCCCCAGCATTTT.

This chain joins TRBV19 and TRBJ2-1; tentatively, D is TRBD1 or TRBD2 (5 bases each). Germline CDR1 LNHDA, CDR2 SQIVND (reference sequence). V was clipped by 3 bases and J by 6 bases, with 9 bases between them. The CDR3 consists of 13 residues. The chain's CDR3 is CASSIRDPNEQFF. The CDR3, as DNA: TGTGCCAGTAGTATCCGGGACCCCAATGAGCAGTTCTTC. The complete variable domain, with remaining parts taken from reference TRBV19 and TRBJ2-1, reads DGGITQSPKYLFRKEGQNVTLSCEQNLNHDAMYWYRQDPGQGLRLIYYSQIVNDFQKGDIAEGYSVSREKKESFPLTVTSAQKNPTAFYLCASSIRDPNEQFFGPGTRLTVL.

The chain carries TRBV6-2 or TRBV6-3 and TRBJ2-7; D could derive from TRBD1 or TRBD2 (5 bases each). Trimming cost V 7 bases and J 7 bases, with 20 bases left between them. Germline V gives CDR1 MNHEY, CDR2 SVGEGT. The CDR3 has 14 amino acids. The DNA of the CDR3 is TGTGCCAGCAAACCGGGACGGCTTACTGGGGAGCAGTACTTC. As protein: CASKPGRLTGEQYF.

This chain links TRBV20-1 with TRBJ2-3, with 12 bases lining up with TRBD2. The ends lost 2 bases at V and 0 bases at J; junction bases unmatched: 6. The germline V gene encodes CDR1 DFQATT and CDR2 SNEGSKA (reference sequence). CDR3 length equals 17 residues. In DNA, the CDR3 is TGCAGTGCTAGAACGACTAGCGGGAGTTGGAGCACAGATACGCAGTATTTT. Protein sequence: CSARTTSGSWSTDTQYF.

This clonotype was counted a few times. The CDR3: CASSFWRGDTQYF. Here the CDR3 DNA reads TGTGCCAGCAGCTTCTGGAGAGGAGATACGCAGTATTTT. The chain links TRBV7-9 to TRBJ2-3; D gene ambiguous. Germline V gene data show CDR1 as SEHNR and CDR2 as FQNEAQ (reference sequence). The V end was cut by 3 bases, the J end by 5 bases, with 9 bases between. CDR3 length: 13 residues.

This clonotype was counted only a few times. CDR3 sequence: CASSHEGLAGKYF. The CDR3 DNA reads TGTGCCAGCAGCCACGAAGGACTAGCGGGAAAGTACTTC. The chain carries TRBV7-2 and TRBJ2-7, with TRBD2 identical over 12 bases. V gave up 5 bases and J gave up 11 bases; unmatched junction bases: 7. CDR3 length equals 13 residues. CDR1 SGHTA and CDR2 FQGNSA come from the germline V gene.

The chain employs TRBV12-3 or TRBV12-4 and TRBJ1-1; no clear D gene. V was pared by 6 bases and J by 1 base, with 6 bases between. The CDR3 loop spans 12 amino acids. In DNA form, the CDR3 reads TGTGCCAGCAGAATACAGAACACTGAAGCTTTCTTT. Translation gives CASRIQNTEAFF.

This clonotype appeared once. The chain links TRBV9 to TRBJ2-2; D may correspond to TRBD1 or TRBD2 (6 bases each). Germline assignment: CDR1 SGDLS and CDR2 YYNGEE. Trimming stripped 3 bases from V and 4 bases from J, with 13 bases between. CDR3 size: 15 residues. CDR3 coding DNA: TGTGCCAGCAGCGGACCCCGGGGGCCCACCGGGGAGCTGTTTTTT. It translates to CASSGPRGPTGELFF.

In this sample, this clonotype turned up once. The chain is built from TRBV29-1 and TRBJ1-1; D ambiguous. Germline V CDR1 and CDR2: SQVTM, ANQGSEA. CDR3 size: 12 residues. V was trimmed by 3 bases and J by 4 bases, leaving 9 bases between them. The CDR3 reads CSVEGTGTEAFF. As DNA, the CDR3 is TGCAGCGTTGAGGGTACTGGCACTGAAGCTTTCTTT.

Only a few counts were recorded for this clonotype. The genes are TRBV27 and TRBJ1-5; D remains unclear. Looked up from germline, CDR1 is MNHEY and CDR2 is SMNVEV (reference sequence). This CDR3 spans 11 amino acids. The V end was cut by 6 bases, the J end by 3 bases, with 3 bases between. CDR3 DNA: TGTGCCAGCAGGAACAATCAGCCCCAGCATTTT. The encoded protein is CASRNNQPQHF.

The gene calls are TRBV12-3 or TRBV12-4 and TRBJ1-5, with 10 positions matching TRBD1. The CDR3 spans 20 residues. The ends lost 7 bases at V and 0 bases at J; junction bases unmatched: 18. CDR3 sequence: CASNIFLSTGGPYSNQPQHF. Written as DNA, the CDR3 is TGTGCCAGCAATATTTTCTTATCGACAGGGGGCCCATATAGCAATCAGCCCCAGCATTTT.

This clonotype has a handful of counts. The chain has TRBV3-1 and TRBJ2-5, with TRBD2 matching over 8 bases. With V trimmed by 4 bases and J by 4 bases, 5 bases remained unmatched. This CDR3 contains 14 residues. CDR1 and CDR2 (germline): LGHDT, YNNKEL (reference sequence). The DNA of the CDR3 is TGTGCCAGCAGCCGAATAGCGGGGAGAGAGACCCAGTACTTC. It encodes CASSRIAGRETQYF.